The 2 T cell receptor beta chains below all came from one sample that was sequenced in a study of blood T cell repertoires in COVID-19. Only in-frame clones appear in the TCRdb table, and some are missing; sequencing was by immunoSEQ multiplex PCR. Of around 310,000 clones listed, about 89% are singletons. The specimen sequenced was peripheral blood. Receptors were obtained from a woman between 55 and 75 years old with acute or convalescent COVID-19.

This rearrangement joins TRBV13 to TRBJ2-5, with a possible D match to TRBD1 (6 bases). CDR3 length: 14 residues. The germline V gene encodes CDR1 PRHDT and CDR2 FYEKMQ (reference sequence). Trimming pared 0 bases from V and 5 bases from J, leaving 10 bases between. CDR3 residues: CASSLGLQGETQYF. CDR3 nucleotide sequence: TGTGCCAGCAGCTTAGGCCTTCAGGGGGAGACCCAGTACTTC.

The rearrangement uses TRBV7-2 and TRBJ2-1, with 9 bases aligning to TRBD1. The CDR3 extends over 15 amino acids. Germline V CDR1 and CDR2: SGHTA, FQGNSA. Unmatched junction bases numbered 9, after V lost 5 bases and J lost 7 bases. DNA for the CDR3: TGTGCCAGCAGCGCCCGGGACAGGGTCCTTAATGAGCAGTTCTTC. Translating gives CASSARDRVLNEQFF.